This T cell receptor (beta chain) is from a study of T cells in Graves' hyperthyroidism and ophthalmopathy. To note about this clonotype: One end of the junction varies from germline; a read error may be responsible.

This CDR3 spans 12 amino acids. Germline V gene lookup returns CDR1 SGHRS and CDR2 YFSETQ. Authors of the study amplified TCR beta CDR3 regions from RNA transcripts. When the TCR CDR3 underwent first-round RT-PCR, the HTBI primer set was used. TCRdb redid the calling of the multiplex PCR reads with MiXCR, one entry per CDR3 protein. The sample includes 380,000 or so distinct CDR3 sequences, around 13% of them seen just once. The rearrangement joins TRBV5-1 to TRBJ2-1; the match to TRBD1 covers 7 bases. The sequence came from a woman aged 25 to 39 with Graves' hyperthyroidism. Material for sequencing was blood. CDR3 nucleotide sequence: TGCGCCAGCAGCTGGGGACAGACTGAGCAGCTCTTC. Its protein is CASSWGQTEQLF.